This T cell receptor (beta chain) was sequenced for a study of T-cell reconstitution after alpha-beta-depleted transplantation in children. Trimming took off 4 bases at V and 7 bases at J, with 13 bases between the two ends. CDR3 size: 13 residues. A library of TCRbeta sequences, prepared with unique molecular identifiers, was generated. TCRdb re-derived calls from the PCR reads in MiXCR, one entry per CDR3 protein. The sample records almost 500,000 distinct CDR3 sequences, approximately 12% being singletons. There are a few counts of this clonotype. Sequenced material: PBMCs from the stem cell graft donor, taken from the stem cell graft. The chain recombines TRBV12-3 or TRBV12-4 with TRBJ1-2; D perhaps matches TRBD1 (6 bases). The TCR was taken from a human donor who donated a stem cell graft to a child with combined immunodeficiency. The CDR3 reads CASSYREEGGYTF. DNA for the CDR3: TGTGCCAGCAGTTACAGGGAGGAGGGTGGCTACACCTTC.